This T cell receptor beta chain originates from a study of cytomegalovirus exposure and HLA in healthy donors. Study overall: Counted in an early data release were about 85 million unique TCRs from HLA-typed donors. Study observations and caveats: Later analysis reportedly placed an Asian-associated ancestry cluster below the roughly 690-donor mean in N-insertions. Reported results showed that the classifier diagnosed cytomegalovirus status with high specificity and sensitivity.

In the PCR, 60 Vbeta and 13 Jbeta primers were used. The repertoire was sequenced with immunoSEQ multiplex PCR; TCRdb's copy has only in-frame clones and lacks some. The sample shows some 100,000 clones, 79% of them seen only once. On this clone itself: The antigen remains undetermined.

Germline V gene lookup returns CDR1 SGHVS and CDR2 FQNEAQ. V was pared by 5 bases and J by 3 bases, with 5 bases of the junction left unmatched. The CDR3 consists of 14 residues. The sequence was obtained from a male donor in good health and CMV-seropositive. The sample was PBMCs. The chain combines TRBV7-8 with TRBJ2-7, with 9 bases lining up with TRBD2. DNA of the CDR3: TGTGCCAGCAGCGATAGCGGGGGAATCTACGAGCAGTACTTC. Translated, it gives CASSDSGGIYEQYF.